A single sample gave rise to the 5 T cell receptor beta chains below, sequenced in a study of T cell repertoires in cytomegalovirus infection (dated by TCRdb to between 2018 and 2020). The antigens these receptors bind are not known. The sequencing machine was an Illumina HiSeq 1500. TCRdb trimmed the raw reads at Q25, called clones with MiXCR and kept productive beta chains. Rows merge per CDR3 protein into single entries with the most common DNA and genes. The sample table holds hundreds of thousands of distinct CDR3 sequences, of which roughly 30% were seen once. Over 10% of the sample is held by the ten biggest clonotypes. The treatment or condition tag for this specimen amounts to: in vitro stimulation with specific CMV peptide epitopes to enrich CMV-specific T cells. Source: cultured CD8+ T cells from PBMCs, taken from culture after CMV antigen stimulation. These receptor sequences come from a human donor in good health (CMV status not recorded). Some clones in this sample may be carry-over from other donors' samples.

This rearrangement joins TRBV6-5 to TRBJ2-7; D is possibly TRBD2 (5 bases). Germline V gives CDR1 MNHEY, CDR2 SVGAGI. This CDR3 spans 14 amino acids. V was trimmed by 2 bases and J by 3 bases, leaving 11 bases between them. The CDR3 bases are TGTGCCAGCAGTTACGAAGGGAGTGGCTACGAGCAGTACTTC. Translated: CASSYEGSGYEQYF.

This clonotype was picked up a small number of times. This sequence joins TRBV6-5 and TRBJ1-2; D not resolved. The germline CDR1 and CDR2 sequences are MNHEY and SVGAGI. Trimming took off 2 bases at V and 3 bases at J, with 10 bases between the two ends. This CDR3 has 14 amino acids. CDR3 bases: TGTGCCAGCAGTTACAGGGTTAATGACTATGGCTACACCTTC. As protein: CASSYRVNDYGYTF.

This clonotype was seen more than once but under ten times. This sequence joins TRBV15 and TRBJ2-3, with D perhaps matching TRBD1 (5 bases). Germline V gives CDR1 LNHNV, CDR2 YYDKDF (reference sequence). V dropped 5 bases and J dropped 5 bases, with 23 bases sitting between them. This CDR3 contains 17 residues. CDR3 DNA sequence: TGTGCCACCAGCGGGCCTTATGACAGTATTGATGGAGATACGCAGTATTTT. Translating gives CATSGPYDSIDGDTQYF.

Concerning this clonotype: A junction end diverges from the germline sequence, so it may reflect a read error. The rearrangement uses TRBV10-3 and TRBJ1-1; D not certain. Germline V gene sequence: CDR1 ENHRY, CDR2 SYGVKD. The CDR3 consists of 11 residues. The CDR3 coding sequence is TGTGCCGCCAAGAGGAACACCGAAGCTTTCTTT. Protein sequence: CAAKRNTEAFF.

This chain joins TRBV27 and TRBJ2-1, with D perhaps TRBD2 (5 bases). CDR1 and CDR2 (germline): MNHEY, SMNVEV (reference sequence). There are 15 residues in the CDR3. V shed 2 bases and J shed 0 bases, with 8 bases lying between them. Here the CDR3 DNA reads TGTGCCAGCAGTTTACTAGCTAACTCCTACAATGAGCAGTTCTTC. Amino acids: CASSLLANSYNEQFF.